The clone carrying this T cell receptor (beta chain) occurred a few times. This sample is part of a study of blood T cells in healthy people across ages. Next came a second PCR, run for about 7 to 11 cycles, which used a sample-barcoded 5' primer along with a J-beta primer mix. Via MiXCR, TCRdb re-called the 5' RACE reads, giving one row per CDR3 protein. The table includes some 800,000 distinct CDR3 sequences, about 25% detected once. This CDR3 contains 15 residues. The germline V gene has CDR1 GTSNPN and CDR2 SVGIG (reference sequence). Per-sample yields of isolated PBMCs were at least 6 million. Another study also made use of these data, one on T cells of mothers and their children.

Sequencing was performed on blood. The source of this sequence is a boy between 10 and 17 years old in good health. The chain employs TRBV30 and TRBJ2-1; D is perhaps TRBD1 (5 bases). TRBJ2-5 explains the end of the DNA better; the J call may be wrong. CDR3 bases: TGTGCCTGGAGTGCTTTTTTGGGGCCCCAAGAGACCCAGTACTTC. Translation gives CAWSAFLGPQETQYF.